These 27 T cell receptor beta chains were all obtained from the same sample, sequenced in a study of blood T cell repertoires in COVID-19. TCRdb's table, derived via immunoSEQ multiplex PCR, lists solely in-frame clones and lacks some. In the table there are approximately 230,000 clones, 75% to 90% of which are singletons. The sequencing input was peripheral blood. The source is a man aged 25 to 45 who had recovered from COVID-19.

The rearrangement links TRBV2 to TRBJ2-3; TRBD1 is a possible D gene (6 bases). CDR1 and CDR2 from the germline V gene are SNHLY and FYNNEI. The germline V and J ends were trimmed by 4 bases and 4 bases, with 6 bases remaining between them. The CDR3 runs 12 residues. CDR3 protein: CASSGQADTQYF. The CDR3 nucleotides read TGTGCCAGCAGTGGACAGGCAGATACGCAGTATTTT.

The V call is TRBV5-4, the J call TRBJ2-6, with D perhaps matching TRBD2 (7 bases). Deletions cut 4 bases from V and 2 bases from J, with 10 bases between. Per germline, CDR1 SGHNT and CDR2 YYREEE (reference sequence). The CDR3 extends over 15 amino acids. CDR3 sequence reads: CASSLGGAGANVLTF. The DNA for the CDR3 is TGTGCCAGCAGCCTAGGGGGGGCTGGGGCCAACGTCCTGACTTTC.

The CDR3, as DNA: TGTGCCAGCCGGGTGGAGAATTCACCCCTCCACTTT. This codes for CASRVENSPLHF. The genes are TRBV6-5 and TRBJ1-6; unclear D gene. V was clipped by 8 bases and J by 7 bases, with 9 bases between them. This CDR3 spans 12 amino acids. Germline CDR1 MNHEY, CDR2 SVGAGI.

CDR3 in amino acids: CASSSRGEYTYGYTF. CDR3 in DNA: TGTGCCAGCAGTTCCCGGGGAGAATATACCTATGGCTACACCTTC. The chain has TRBV27 and TRBJ1-2; D is unclear. V lost 4 bases to trimming and J lost 4 bases, with 16 bases between them. CDR1 is MNHEY and CDR2 is SMNVEV in the germline V gene (reference sequence). The CDR3 spans 15 residues.

The V and J genes are TRBV3-1 (or the pseudogene TRBV3-2) and TRBJ2-7; 7 nucleotides align to TRBD1. Trimming took 1 base from V and 2 from J; bases not matched to a gene: 2. This CDR3 spans 14 amino acids. The germline V gene encodes CDR1 LGHDT and CDR2 YNNKEL (reference sequence). In nucleotides, the CDR3 is TGTGCCAGCAGCCAAGTCGGGACAGCCTACGAGCAGTACTTC. Protein sequence: CASSQVGTAYEQYF.

The rearrangement links TRBV6-6 to TRBJ2-3; 13 bases line up with TRBD2. CDR3 size: 15 residues. Per the germline V gene, CDR1 is MNHNY and CDR2 is SVGAGI (reference sequence). With V trimmed by 5 bases and J by 6 bases, 5 bases remained unmatched. The CDR3 bases are TGTGCCAGCAGTACTAGCGGGGGGGCGAGGGATACGCAGTATTTT. Its translation: CASSTSGGARDTQYF.

The V and J genes are TRBV7-8 and TRBJ1-2; weak D call: TRBD1 (6 bases). The CDR3 runs to 17 residues. Germline-derived CDR1 and CDR2 are SGHVS and FQNEAQ. V lost 4 bases and J lost 4, with 22 bases in between. CDR3 DNA sequence: TGTGCCAGCAGCTCCTGGCTTCTAGGGGGGGAAGGCTATGGCTACACCTTC. It specifies CASSSWLLGGEGYGYTF.

This clone was recorded a few times. This sequence joins TRBV29-1 and TRBJ1-1, with 7 bases matching TRBD1. The CDR3 sequence is 15 residues long. Germline lookup yields CDR1 SQVTM and CDR2 ANQGSEA. The V and J ends lost 1 base and 4 bases, in that order; junction bases with no gene match: 9. The CDR3 protein is CSVEASQGSVTEAFF. The CDR3 DNA sequence: TGCAGCGTTGAAGCTTCACAGGGGTCAGTCACTGAAGCTTTCTTT.

This clone was counted between two and nine times. The chain combines TRBV20-1 with TRBJ1-4, with 8 nucleotides matching TRBD1. CDR1 and CDR2 (germline): DFQATT, SNEGSKA (reference sequence). V was clipped by 3 bases and J by 7 bases; unmatched bases: 10. The CDR3 covers 15 residues. The CDR3 bases are TGCAGTGCTAGTGACAGGGGCGGGAGCGGTGAAAAACTGTTTTTT. As protein: CSASDRGGSGEKLFF.

The chain links TRBV15 to TRBJ1-2, with 7 nucleotides matching TRBD1. V was clipped by 0 bases and J by 1 base; unmatched bases: 2. Germline CDR1 LNHNV, CDR2 YYDKDF (reference sequence). The CDR3 covers 15 residues. In DNA, the CDR3 is TGTGCCACCAGCAGAGAAGACAGGGTTAACTATGGCTACACCTTC. This codes for CATSREDRVNYGYTF.

The V gene is TRBV18, the J gene TRBJ1-2; D is uncertain. Germline-derived CDR1 and CDR2 are KGHSH and LQKENI. V was pared by 3 bases and J by 0 bases, with 11 bases between. The CDR3 totals 15 residues. CDR3 residues: CASSPQARANYGYTF. The CDR3 region has the DNA TGTGCCAGCTCACCGCAAGCCCGAGCTAACTATGGCTACACCTTC.

In its sample, this clone was seen once. The rearrangement joins TRBV6-2 or TRBV6-3 to TRBJ1-5; D is unclear. CDR1 and CDR2 from the germline V gene are MNHEY and SVGEGT. V lost 4 bases to trimming and J lost 3 bases, with 13 bases between them. The CDR3 loop spans 15 amino acids. The CDR3, as DNA: TGTGCCAGCAGTTTCTGGAGAGGGCACAATCAGCCCCAGCATTTT. It yields the protein CASSFWRGHNQPQHF.

The V and J genes are TRBV5-5 and TRBJ2-2, with D perhaps matching TRBD2 (5 bases). This CDR3 has 14 residues. V dropped 2 bases and J dropped 4 bases, with 9 bases sitting between them. Germline values: CDR1 SGHKS, CDR2 YYEKEE (reference sequence). The CDR3 spells CASSFGLSTGELFF. The CDR3 region has the DNA TGTGCCAGCAGCTTTGGACTTTCCACCGGGGAGCTGTTTTTT.

The V gene is TRBV30, the J gene TRBJ2-7; 10 positions match TRBD1. The germline CDR1 and CDR2 sequences are GTSNPN and SVGIG (reference sequence). Unmatched junction bases numbered 4, after V lost 3 bases and J lost 2 bases. The CDR3 has 14 residues. The CDR3 DNA reads TGTGCCTGGAGCGGGACAGGGGTGGCCTACGAGCAGTACTTC. This encodes CAWSGTGVAYEQYF.

This rearrangement joins TRBV7-9 to TRBJ2-2, with unresolved D. Trimming removed 5 bases from V and 4 bases from J, with 8 bases in between. CDR1 is SEHNR, CDR2 FQNEAQ, per germline (reference sequence). The CDR3 is made up of 13 amino acids. The chain's CDR3 is CASSLQLTGELFF. The CDR3 region has the DNA TGTGCCAGCAGCCTCCAACTCACCGGGGAGCTGTTTTTT.

V and J are TRBV30 and TRBJ1-2, with D tentatively TRBD1 (5 bases). The germline V and J ends were trimmed by 0 bases and 6 bases, with 17 bases remaining between them. CDR1 GTSNPN and CDR2 SVGIG come from the germline V gene (reference sequence). The CDR3 length is 15 residues. For the CDR3, the DNA is TGTGCCTGGAGTGTAGGGGCAGGAGCTACTCATGGCTACACCTTC. It encodes CAWSVGAGATHGYTF. The full variable domain, its missing parts supplied by reference TRBV30 and TRBJ1-2, is SQTIHQWPATLVQPVGSPLSLECTVEGTSNPNLYWYRQAAGRGLQLLFYSVGIGQISSEVPQNLSASRPQDRQFILSSKKLLLSDSGFYLCAWSVGAGATHGYTFGSGTRLTVV.

CDR3 region: CASQAGSSYNEQFF. The CDR3, as DNA: TGCGCCAGCCAAGCGGGGAGCTCCTACAATGAGCAGTTCTTC. The chain recombines TRBV5-1 with TRBJ2-1; 7 nucleotides match TRBD2. The V gene's germline CDR1 is SGHRS and CDR2 YFSETQ. J gave up 0 bases and V 7 bases, and 4 bases lay outside the gene matches. The CDR3 covers 14 residues.

V usage is TRBV10-1 and J usage is TRBJ1-2; 12 nucleotides line up with TRBD1. The CDR3 is 15 amino acids. Germline-derived CDR1 and CDR2 are WNHNN and SYGVQD (reference sequence). The junction had 4 bases not matched to a gene; V was cut back by 6 bases and J by 2 bases. The CDR3 loop reads CASSPGTGGNYGYTF. The DNA for the CDR3 is TGCGCCAGCAGCCCCGGGACAGGGGGCAACTATGGCTACACCTTC.

This rearrangement joins TRBV10-2 to TRBJ2-1; a weak D match, TRBD1 (5 bases). The germline CDR1 and CDR2 sequences are WSHSY and SAAADI. V was clipped by 4 bases and J by 4 bases, with 14 bases between them. The CDR3 contains 15 residues. Written as DNA, the CDR3 is TGCGCCAGCAGTGCTACAGTGACAGTGTACAATGAGCAGTTCTTC. This sequence encodes CASSATVTVYNEQFF.

Only a few counts were recorded for this clone. V is TRBV5-1 and J is TRBJ1-1; D unresolved. Deletions cut 0 bases from V and 8 bases from J, with 11 bases between. Germline CDR1 SGHRS, CDR2 YFSETQ. This CDR3 has 13 residues. The CDR3 loop is CASSLDVYSEAFF. DNA for the CDR3: TGCGCCAGCAGCTTGGATGTATACAGCGAAGCTTTCTTT.

This clone was seen a few times. The chain has TRBV6-5 and TRBJ2-5; 11 bases are shared with TRBD2. The germline CDR1 and CDR2 sequences are MNHEY and SVGAGI. The CDR3 covers 13 residues. The ends lost 8 bases at V and 7 bases at J; junction bases unmatched: 6. CDR3 sequence (DNA): TGTGCCAGCGTCACTAGCGGGGGTGGGACCCAGTACTTC. Translation gives CASVTSGGGTQYF.

This rearrangement joins TRBV19 to TRBJ2-3; 7 bases agree with TRBD2. J lost 1 base, V lost 6 bases, and 7 bases had no gene match. The CDR3 has 15 residues. Germline CDR1 reads LNHDA; CDR2 reads SQIVND (reference sequence). The CDR3 here is CASSTELARTDTQYF. The CDR3 bases are TGTGCCAGTAGCACCGAACTAGCGCGCACAGATACGCAGTATTTT.

This clone was seen a single time. The rearrangement joins TRBV12-3 or TRBV12-4 to TRBJ1-1, with D possibly matching TRBD1 (5 bases). V was shortened by 4 bases and J by 7 bases, with 10 bases between the two germline ends. This CDR3 has 12 amino acids. The CDR3 loop is CASSYQGLEAFF. As DNA, the CDR3 is TGTGCCAGCAGTTATCAGGGCCTTGAAGCTTTCTTT.

V is TRBV24-1 and J is TRBJ1-6; unclear D gene. The CDR3 sequence is 15 residues long. Trimming took off 0 bases at V and 7 bases at J, with 9 bases between the two ends. CDR1 and CDR2 (germline): KGHDR, SFDVKD. For the CDR3, the DNA is TGTGCCACCAGTGATTTGCATAACGGGAATTCACCCCTCCACTTT. It specifies CATSDLHNGNSPLHF.

This clone was detected only a few times. The gene calls are TRBV19 and TRBJ1-5, with 8 bases aligning to TRBD1. Trimming at V came to 7 bases and at J to 4 bases, leaving 6 bases not matched to a gene. Germline CDR1 LNHDA, CDR2 SQIVND (reference sequence). CDR3 length: 14 residues. CDR3 sequence (DNA): TGTGCCAGTACTTGGACAGGGAGGAATCAGCCCCAGCATTTT. It specifies CASTWTGRNQPQHF.

The chain uses TRBV18 and TRBJ2-5, with 8 bases aligning to TRBD2. Germline V gives CDR1 KGHSH, CDR2 LQKENI. V shed 1 base and J 1 base; nucleotides not matched to a gene: 8. The CDR3 loop spans 17 amino acids. CDR3 sequence (DNA): TGTGCCAGCTCACCACAGGCAACTAGCGGTTTCCAAGAGACCCAGTACTTC. Translated, it gives CASSPQATSGFQETQYF.

This chain joins TRBV6-5 and TRBJ1-1; no firm D call. The CDR3 covers 13 residues. V lost 2 bases and J 1 base, leaving 5 bases between the germline ends. Germline CDR1 MNHEY, CDR2 SVGAGI. The CDR3 DNA is TGTGCCAGCAGTTACGAGAGGAACACTGAAGCTTTCTTT. Translated: CASSYERNTEAFF.